Only a few counts were recorded for the clone carrying this T cell receptor (beta chain). How the authors handled the data: Using reference gene primer amplification, nucleated cell counts were estimated. Sequencing was performed with immunoSEQ multiplex PCR; in TCRdb, only in-frame clones are kept and a portion is missing. The DNA was the basis for D and trimming; V, J and clone size are from that table. The sample carries over 85,000 clones, 84% recorded once. This entry comes from a study of blood T cell repertoires in COVID-19. Turning to the study itself: The study drew acute and convalescent COVID-19 samples from the United States, Italy and Spain. T cells, B-cell-depleted T cells, or PBMCs provided the cDNA or gDNA that served as material.

Losses at the gene ends were 1 base for V and 2 bases for J; bases not matched to a gene: 5. Per the germline V gene, CDR1 is LGHNA and CDR2 is YNFKEQ. This CDR3 region has 17 residues. This sequence joins TRBV4-2 and TRBJ2-3, with 11 nucleotides matching TRBD2. The sequencing input was peripheral blood. This clonotype was obtained from a man aged 35 to 55 with active or convalescent COVID-19. CDR3 in DNA: TGTGCCAGCAGCCAAGGTCTAGCGGGGGGACCCACAGATACGCAGTATTTT. Residues: CASSQGLAGGPTDTQYF.